This is a list of T cell receptor beta chains from one sample in a study of T-cell memory formation after mild COVID-19. TCRdb called the 5' RACE reads again in MiXCR, with one record for every CDR3 protein. This sample has almost 550,000 distinct CDR3 sequences, with 20% found just once. Sequenced: PBMCs or a T cell subset sorted from them (not recorded which). These receptor sequences come from an adult woman who had mild COVID-19 (a few samples of this study predate the infection). Cell type and time point are not known. Both conserved end residues are part of each CDR3. The D gene is left open where the match is weak. Clone size appears in some rows only: once, few, many, or a class for an expanded clone.

D gene,clone size,J gene,V gene,CDR3 protein,CDR3 DNA
-,-,TRBJ2-1,TRBV2,CASRRRDRGDEQFF,TGTGCCAGCAGGCGCCGGGACCGAGGGGATGAGCAGTTCTTC
TRBD2,few,TRBJ2-1,TRBV27,CASSPSLAGLQYNEQFF,TGTGCCAGCAGTCCCAGTCTAGCGGGGCTTCAATACAATGAGCAGTTCTTC
-,-,TRBJ1-1,TRBV19,CASSTETPRYTEAFF,TGTGCCAGTAGTACGGAGACACCTAGGTACACTGAAGCTTTCTTT
TRBD1,-,TRBJ2-7,TRBV5-1,CASTGQVSDEQYF,TGCGCCAGCACGGGACAGGTATCAGACGAGCAGTACTTC
TRBD1,many,TRBJ2-5,TRBV9,CASSVDRGEETQYF,TGTGCCAGCAGCGTAGACAGGGGTGAAGAGACCCAGTACTTC
-,-,TRBJ2-6,TRBV10-2,CASSPFGVLSGANVLTF,TGCGCCAGCAGCCCCTTCGGAGTCCTCTCTGGGGCCAACGTCCTGACTTTC
TRBD1,-,TRBJ2-2,TRBV5-1,CASSFSGGSNTGELFF,TGCGCCAGCAGCTTCTCAGGGGGCAGCAACACCGGGGAGCTGTTTTTT
-,few,TRBJ2-7,TRBV29-1,CSVVGTTYEQYF,TGCAGCGTTGTGGGGACCACCTACGAGCAGTACTTC
TRBD1,-,TRBJ1-2,TRBV6-2/TRBV6-3,CASSYDRGRKDGYTF,TGTGCCAGCAGTTACGACAGGGGGCGTAAAGATGGCTACACCTTC
-,few,TRBJ2-1,TRBV30,CAWSVGDYNEQFF,TGTGCCTGGAGTGTAGGGGATTACAATGAGCAGTTCTTC
-,-,TRBJ1-1,TRBV11-2,CASSGGKLWTENTEAFF,TGTGCCAGCAGCGGTGGAAAGTTATGGACTGAGAACACTGAAGCTTTCTTT
-,few,TRBJ2-3,TRBV10-2,CASTAAPTDTQYF,TGCGCCAGCACCGCGGCGCCCACAGATACGCAGTATTTT
-,many,TRBJ2-1,TRBV12-3/TRBV12-4,CASSLLETGHNEQFF,TGTGCCAGCAGTTTACTAGAGACAGGACACAATGAGCAGTTCTTC
-,-,TRBJ2-3,TRBV7-9,CASGGAPDTQYF,TGTGCCAGCGGGGGGGCCCCAGATACGCAGTATTTT
-,-,TRBJ2-2,TRBV6-5,CASSLSGLNGNTGELFF,TGTGCCAGCAGTTTATCGGGACTCAATGGGAACACCGGGGAGCTGTTTTTT
-,few,TRBJ2-5,TRBV10-3,CAISLGSAFQETQYF,TGTGCCATCAGCTTAGGTTCTGCGTTTCAAGAGACCCAGTACTTC
-,-,TRBJ1-1,TRBV7-9,CASSLVSGTEAFF,TGTGCCAGCAGCTTAGTGTCCGGCACTGAAGCTTTCTTT
-,few,TRBJ2-1,TRBV7-8,CASSLARDIINYNEQFF,TGTGCCAGCAGCTTAGCTCGGGACATCATAAACTACAATGAGCAGTTCTTC
-,few,TRBJ2-3,TRBV20-1,CSAFSPSATDTQYF,TGCAGTGCATTCTCCCCGAGCGCCACAGATACGCAGTATTTT
-,-,TRBJ1-5,TRBV20-1,CSAPQGMGNQPQHF,TGCAGTGCTCCGCAGGGAATGGGCAATCAGCCCCAGCATTTT
TRBD1,few,TRBJ2-1,TRBV27,CASSPLWGQGSSYNEQFF,TGTGCCAGCAGTCCTTTATGGGGACAGGGAAGCTCCTACAATGAGCAGTTCTTC
TRBD1,-,TRBJ1-2,TRBV29-1,CSVADREDYGYTF,TGCAGCGTTGCGGACAGGGAAGACTATGGCTACACCTTC
TRBD2,few,TRBJ2-7,TRBV4-1,CASSQVASGGYEQYF,TGCGCCAGCAGCCAAGTCGCTAGCGGGGGTTACGAGCAGTACTTC
-,-,TRBJ1-1,TRBV6-5,CASSQSEDEAFF,TGTGCCAGCAGTCAGAGTGAGGATGAAGCTTTCTTT
TRBD1,many,TRBJ2-5,TRBV23-1,CATRHKRGDRQETQYF,TGCGCCACGCGTCACAAAAGGGGGGACAGGCAAGAGACCCAGTACTTC
-,few,TRBJ2-7,TRBV29-1,CSVVSYSPAPREQYF,TGCAGCGTCGTATCTTATTCTCCGGCCCCGCGGGAGCAGTACTTC
-,few,TRBJ2-3,TRBV5-1,CASSLAPASGGELDTQYF,TGCGCCAGCAGCTTGGCTCCTGCGTCTGGGGGTGAATTAGATACGCAGTATTTT
-,-,TRBJ2-1,TRBV20-1,CSANPMAGRPYNEQFF,TGCAGTGCTAACCCCATGGCGGGGAGACCCTACAATGAGCAGTTCTTC
TRBD2,few,TRBJ2-5,TRBV15,CATSRRKTSGGETQYF,TGTGCCACCAGCAGGCGCAAGACTAGCGGGGGAGAGACCCAGTACTTC
-,few,TRBJ1-1,TRBV2,CASSRLRGGDTEAFF,TGTGCCAGCAGTCGCCTGCGGGGAGGGGACACTGAAGCTTTCTTT
TRBD2,few,TRBJ2-1,TRBV24-1,CATTSGSNNEQFF,TGTGCCACCACGAGCGGGAGCAACAATGAGCAGTTCTTC
-,-,TRBJ2-7,TRBV15,CATSRDVGYGYEQYF,TGTGCCACCAGCAGAGATGTGGGTTACGGCTACGAGCAGTACTTC
-,-,TRBJ2-5,TRBV6-5,CASSYRGGTVVETQYF,TGTGCCAGCAGTTACAGGGGGGGCACGGTGGTAGAGACCCAGTACTTC
-,few,TRBJ1-1,TRBV5-1,CASSLYGANTEAFF,TGCGCCAGCAGCTTGTACGGGGCGAACACTGAAGCTTTCTTT
TRBD1,-,TRBJ1-3,TRBV12-3/TRBV12-4,CASSFRDSISGNTIYF,TGTGCCAGCAGTTTCCGGGACAGCATCTCTGGAAACACCATATATTTT
TRBD1,-,TRBJ1-1,TRBV29-1,CSVETGEANTEAFF,TGCAGCGTTGAAACAGGGGAGGCGAACACTGAAGCTTTCTTT
TRBD2,few,TRBJ2-3,TRBV9,CASSPTSGSDADTQYF,TGTGCCAGCAGCCCCACTAGCGGGAGTGATGCAGATACGCAGTATTTT
-,-,TRBJ1-1,TRBV14,CASSQEVRRTEAFF,TGTGCCAGCAGCCAAGAAGTCCGCAGGACTGAAGCTTTCTTT
TRBD1,once,TRBJ2-5,TRBV20-1,CSAHDRGVGETQYF,TGCAGTGCCCACGACAGGGGGGTTGGAGAGACCCAGTACTTC
-,few,TRBJ2-3,TRBV12-3/TRBV12-4,CASSFFRSDTQYF,TGTGCCAGCAGTTTCTTCCGATCAGATACGCAGTATTTT
-,many,TRBJ2-3,TRBV29-1,CSAGTDTQYF,TGCAGTGCCGGGACAGATACGCAGTATTTT
-,-,TRBJ1-5,TRBV5-6,CASSVGRNQPQHF,TGTGCCAGCAGCGTCGGCCGCAATCAGCCCCAGCATTTT